This T cell receptor beta chain was identified during a study of blood T cell repertoires in COVID-19. Looking at the study overall: PBMCs, B-cell-depleted T cells, or T cells were the source of the cDNA or gDNA that made up the material.

Before being deemed recovered, Cohort 3 donors had two negative PCRs, clearance, or symptom resolution. The germline CDR1 and CDR2 sequences are PRHDT and FYEKMQ (reference sequence). V trimming: 5 bases; J trimming: 7 bases; junction bases outside the gene matches: 13. CDR3 length: 16 amino acids. The method was immunoSEQ multiplex PCR; TCRdb's version includes in-frame clones alone and lacks a portion of them. The data hold 350,000 to 450,000 clones, with 85% to 90% observed a single time. The TCR originated in a man younger than 40 who had recovered from COVID-19. The V gene is TRBV13, the J gene TRBJ2-1, with 8 bases identical to TRBD2. Sequenced input: PBMCs or T cells enriched from blood (not recorded which). CDR3 in amino acids: CASSHRSGRMGNEQFF. The CDR3 coding sequence is TGTGCCAGCAGCCATAGAAGCGGGAGAATGGGAAATGAGCAGTTCTTC.